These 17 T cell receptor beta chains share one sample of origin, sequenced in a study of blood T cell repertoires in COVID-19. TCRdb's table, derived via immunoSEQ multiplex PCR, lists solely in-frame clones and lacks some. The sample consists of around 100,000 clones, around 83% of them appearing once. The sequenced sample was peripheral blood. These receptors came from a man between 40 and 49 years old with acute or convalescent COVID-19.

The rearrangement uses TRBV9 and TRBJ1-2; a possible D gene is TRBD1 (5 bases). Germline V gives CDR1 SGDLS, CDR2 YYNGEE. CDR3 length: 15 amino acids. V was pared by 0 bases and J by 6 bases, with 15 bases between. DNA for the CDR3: TGTGCCAGCAGCGTAGATGTTAGGGCAGGGCATGGCTACACCTTC. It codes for CASSVDVRAGHGYTF. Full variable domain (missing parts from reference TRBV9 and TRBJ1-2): DSGVTQTPKHLITATGQRVTLRCSPRSGDLSVYWYQQSLDQGLQFLIQYYNGEERAKGNILERFSAQQFPDLHSELNLSSLELGDSALYFCASSVDVRAGHGYTFGSGTRLTVV.

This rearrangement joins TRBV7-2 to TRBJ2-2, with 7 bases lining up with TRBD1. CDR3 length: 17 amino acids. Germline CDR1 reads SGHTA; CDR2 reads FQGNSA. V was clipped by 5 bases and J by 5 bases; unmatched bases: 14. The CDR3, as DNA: TGTGCCAGCAGCCCCCGGGTTCTAAGGGGGCAAACCGGGGAGCTGTTTTTT. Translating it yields CASSPRVLRGQTGELFF. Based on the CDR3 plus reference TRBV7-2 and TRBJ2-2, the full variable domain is GAGVSQSPSNKVTEKGKDVELRCDPISGHTALYWYRQSLGQGLEFLIYFQGNSAPDKSGLPSDRFSAERTGGSVSTLTIQRTQQEDSAVYLCASSPRVLRGQTGELFFGEGSRLTVL.

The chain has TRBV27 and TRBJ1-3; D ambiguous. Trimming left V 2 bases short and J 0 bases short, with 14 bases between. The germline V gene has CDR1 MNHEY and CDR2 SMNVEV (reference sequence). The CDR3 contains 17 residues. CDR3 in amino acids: CASSLKSPGTSGNTIYF. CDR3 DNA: TGTGCCAGCAGTTTAAAGTCGCCAGGTACCTCTGGAAACACCATATATTTT.

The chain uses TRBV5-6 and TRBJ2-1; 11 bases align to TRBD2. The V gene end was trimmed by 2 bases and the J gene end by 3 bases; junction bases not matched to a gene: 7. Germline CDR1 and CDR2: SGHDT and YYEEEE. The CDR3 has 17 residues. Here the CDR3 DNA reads TGTGCCAGCAGCTTTAAACTAGCGGGAGTGGTCTACAATGAGCAGTTCTTC. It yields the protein CASSFKLAGVVYNEQFF.

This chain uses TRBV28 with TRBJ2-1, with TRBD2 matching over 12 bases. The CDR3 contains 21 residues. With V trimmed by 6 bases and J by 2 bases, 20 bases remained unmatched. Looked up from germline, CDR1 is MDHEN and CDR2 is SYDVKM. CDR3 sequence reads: CASRYDVASGRAERPYNEQFF. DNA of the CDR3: TGTGCCAGCAGATATGACGTGGCTAGCGGGAGGGCCGAAAGACCCTACAATGAGCAGTTCTTC. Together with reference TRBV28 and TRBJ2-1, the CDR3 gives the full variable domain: DVKVTQSSRYLVKRTGEKVFLECVQDMDHENMFWYRQDPGLGLRLIYFSYDVKMKEKGDIPEGYSVSREKKERFSLILESASTNQTSMYLCASRYDVASGRAERPYNEQFFGPGTRLTVL.

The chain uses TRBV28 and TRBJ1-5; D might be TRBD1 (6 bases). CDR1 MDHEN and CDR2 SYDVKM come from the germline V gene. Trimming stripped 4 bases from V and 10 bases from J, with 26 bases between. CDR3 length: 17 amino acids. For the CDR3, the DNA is TGTGCCAGCAGTTCCGGTGCTGCGCAGGGAGGGGGACTACCCCAGCATTTT. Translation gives CASSSGAAQGGGLPQHF.

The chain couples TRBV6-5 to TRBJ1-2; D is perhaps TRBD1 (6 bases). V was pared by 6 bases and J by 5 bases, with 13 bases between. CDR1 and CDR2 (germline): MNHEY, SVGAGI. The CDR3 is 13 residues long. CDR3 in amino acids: CASSRTETYGYTF. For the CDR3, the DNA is TGTGCCAGCAGCCGGACAGAAACTTATGGCTACACCTTC.

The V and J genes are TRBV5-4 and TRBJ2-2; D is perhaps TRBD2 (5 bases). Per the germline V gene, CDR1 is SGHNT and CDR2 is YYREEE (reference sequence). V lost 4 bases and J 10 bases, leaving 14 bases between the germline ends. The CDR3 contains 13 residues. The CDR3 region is CASSHGWGEELFF. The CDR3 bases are TGTGCCAGCAGCCACGGATGGGGAGAGGAGCTGTTTTTT.

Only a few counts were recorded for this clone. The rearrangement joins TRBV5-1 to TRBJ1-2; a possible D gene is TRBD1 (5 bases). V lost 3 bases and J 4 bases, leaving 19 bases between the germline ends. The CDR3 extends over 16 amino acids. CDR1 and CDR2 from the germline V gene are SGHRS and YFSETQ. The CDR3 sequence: CASSWGEGTPPYGYTF. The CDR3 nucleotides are TGCGCCAGCAGCTGGGGGGAGGGAACCCCCCCCTATGGCTACACCTTC.

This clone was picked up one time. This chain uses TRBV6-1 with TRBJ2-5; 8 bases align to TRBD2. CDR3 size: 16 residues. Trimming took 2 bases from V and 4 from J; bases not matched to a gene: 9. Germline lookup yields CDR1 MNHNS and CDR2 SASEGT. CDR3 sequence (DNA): TGTGCCAGCAGTGAATCGGTAGCGGGGACCAGAGAGACCCAGTACTTC. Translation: CASSESVAGTRETQYF.

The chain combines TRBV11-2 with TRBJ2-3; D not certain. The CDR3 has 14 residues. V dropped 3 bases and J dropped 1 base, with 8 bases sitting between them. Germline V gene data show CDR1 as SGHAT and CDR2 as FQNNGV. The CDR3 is CASSFSSRTDTQYF. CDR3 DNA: TGTGCCAGCAGCTTTAGCAGCCGCACAGATACGCAGTATTTT.

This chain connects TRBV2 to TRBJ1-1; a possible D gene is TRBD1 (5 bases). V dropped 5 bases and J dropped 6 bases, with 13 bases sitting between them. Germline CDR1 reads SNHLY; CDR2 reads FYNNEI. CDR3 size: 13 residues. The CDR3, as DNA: TGTGCCAGCAGTTTGCAGGGCGTAGCTGAAGCTTTCTTT. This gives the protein CASSLQGVAEAFF. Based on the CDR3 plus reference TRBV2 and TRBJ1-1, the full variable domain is EPEVTQTPSHQVTQMGQEVILRCVPISNHLYFYWYRQILGQKVEFLVSFYNNEISEKSEIFDDQFSVERPDGSNFTLKIRSTKLEDSAMYFCASSLQGVAEAFFGQGTRLTVV.

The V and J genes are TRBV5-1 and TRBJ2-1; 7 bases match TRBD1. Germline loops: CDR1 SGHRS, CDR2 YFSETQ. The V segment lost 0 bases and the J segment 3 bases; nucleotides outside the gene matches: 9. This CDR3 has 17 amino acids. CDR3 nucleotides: TGCGCCAGCAGCTTGGAAGGCTTAGGGGGCGGCTACAATGAGCAGTTCTTC. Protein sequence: CASSLEGLGGGYNEQFF. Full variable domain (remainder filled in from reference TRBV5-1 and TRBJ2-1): KAGVTQTPRYLIKTRGQQVTLSCSPISGHRSVSWYQQTPGQGLQFLFEYFSETQRNKGNFPGRFSGRQFSNSRSEMNVSTLELGDSALYLCASSLEGLGGGYNEQFFGPGTRLTVL.

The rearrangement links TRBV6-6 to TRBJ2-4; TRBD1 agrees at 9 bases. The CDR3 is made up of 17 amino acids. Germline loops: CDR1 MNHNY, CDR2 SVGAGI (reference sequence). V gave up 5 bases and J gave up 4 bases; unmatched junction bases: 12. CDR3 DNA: TGTGCCAGCAGTCGGGCTGGGACAGGGAGTAATAAAAACATTCAGTACTTC. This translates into CASSRAGTGSNKNIQYF.

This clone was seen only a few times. The CDR3: CASSEAPRAGDEKLFF. The CDR3 nucleotides read TGTGCCAGCAGTGAAGCGCCTAGGGCAGGGGACGAAAAACTGTTTTTT. The chain uses TRBV2 and TRBJ1-4, with a tentative D call TRBD1 (6 bases). The CDR3 is 16 residues long. V gave up 0 bases and J gave up 8 bases, with 16 bases separating them. The germline V gene has CDR1 SNHLY and CDR2 FYNNEI.

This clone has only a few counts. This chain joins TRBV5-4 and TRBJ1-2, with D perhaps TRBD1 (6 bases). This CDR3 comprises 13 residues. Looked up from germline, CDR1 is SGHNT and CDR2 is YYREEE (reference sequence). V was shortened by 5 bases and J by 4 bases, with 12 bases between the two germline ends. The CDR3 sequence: CASRPQGTYGYTF. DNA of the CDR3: TGTGCCAGCAGGCCCCAGGGGACCTATGGCTACACCTTC.

The CDR3 DNA is TGTGCCAGCAGCCAAACTGGGACCCAGTACTTC. Translating gives CASSQTGTQYF. The rearrangement links TRBV4-2 to TRBJ2-5; the D is unclear. CDR3 size: 11 residues. Looked up from germline, CDR1 is LGHNA and CDR2 is YNFKEQ. V gave up 2 bases and J gave up 7 bases, with 5 bases separating them.